This TCR beta chain was recorded in a study of T cell clonotyping in hematopoietic cell transplantation. About the research overall: Recipient samples before transplant were obtained post-cytoreduction. Regarding the study as a whole: CD4 and CD8 repertoire contributions could not be separated without sorting.

Concerning this clone itself: Its antigen is undetermined.

Time point described: recipient sample about 28 days before transplant, after cytoreduction. The junction had 8 bases not matched to a gene; V was cut back by 4 bases and J by 4 bases. This CDR3 has 15 residues. Germline CDR1 is MGHDK and CDR2 is SYGVNS. Profiled with immunoSEQ multiplex PCR; TCRdb holds only in-frame clones, not every one. The table shows about 41,000 clones, with around 85% occurring only once. The sequences come from peripheral blood mononuclear cells, collected before stem cell transplant. V usage is TRBV25-1 and J usage is TRBJ2-5; the match to TRBD2 covers 8 bases. This clonotype was sampled from a man between 60 and 75 years old with acute myeloid leukemia. Some clones in this sample may be carry-over from other donors' samples. The CDR3 sequence: CASSGSRGGSETQYF. CDR3 in DNA: TGTGCCAGCAGTGGCAGTCGGGGGGGCTCAGAGACCCAGTACTTC.